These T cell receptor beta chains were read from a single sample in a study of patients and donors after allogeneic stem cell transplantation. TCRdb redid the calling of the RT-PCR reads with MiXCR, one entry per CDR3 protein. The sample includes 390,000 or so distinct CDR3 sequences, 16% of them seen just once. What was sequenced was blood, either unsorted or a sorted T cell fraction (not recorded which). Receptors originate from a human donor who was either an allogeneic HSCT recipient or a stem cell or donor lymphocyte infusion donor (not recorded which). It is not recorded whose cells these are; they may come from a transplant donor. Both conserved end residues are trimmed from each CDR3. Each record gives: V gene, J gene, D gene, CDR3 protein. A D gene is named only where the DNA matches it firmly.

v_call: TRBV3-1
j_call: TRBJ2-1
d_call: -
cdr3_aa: ASSRDPGSEQF

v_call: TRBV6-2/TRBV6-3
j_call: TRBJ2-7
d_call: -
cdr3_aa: ASSYSKLLRSYEQY

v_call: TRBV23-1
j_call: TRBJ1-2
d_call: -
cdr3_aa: ASSQPGTATNYGYT

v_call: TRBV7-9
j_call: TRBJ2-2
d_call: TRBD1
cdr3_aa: ASTFGDRNTGELF

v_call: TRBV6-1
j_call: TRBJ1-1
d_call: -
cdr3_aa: ASSEGLYTEAF

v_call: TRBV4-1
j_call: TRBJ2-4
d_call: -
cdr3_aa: ASSQEPGLPVAKNIQY

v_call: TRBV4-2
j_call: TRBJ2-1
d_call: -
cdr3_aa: ASSQDWAGKGDEQF

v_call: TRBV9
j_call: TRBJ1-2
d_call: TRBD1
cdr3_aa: ASSVWDTGVPNYGYT

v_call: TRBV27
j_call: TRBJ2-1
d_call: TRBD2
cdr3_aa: ASSTPASGSRNEQF

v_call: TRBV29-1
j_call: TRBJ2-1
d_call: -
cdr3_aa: SVEGLAYNEQF

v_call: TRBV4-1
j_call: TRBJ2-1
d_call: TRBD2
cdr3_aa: ASSILSGGAYNEQF

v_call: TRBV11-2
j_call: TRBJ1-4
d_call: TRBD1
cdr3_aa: ASSLGTGKANEKLF

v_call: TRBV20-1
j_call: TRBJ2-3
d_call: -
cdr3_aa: SVTIGVTDTQY

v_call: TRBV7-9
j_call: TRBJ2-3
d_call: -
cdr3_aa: ASSLVLGTDTQY

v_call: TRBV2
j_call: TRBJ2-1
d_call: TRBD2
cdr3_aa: ASSPPSGKDEQF

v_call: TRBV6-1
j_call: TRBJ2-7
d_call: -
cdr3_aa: ASSHTASYEQY

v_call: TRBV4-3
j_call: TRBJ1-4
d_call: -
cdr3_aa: ASSQEGNTAEKLF

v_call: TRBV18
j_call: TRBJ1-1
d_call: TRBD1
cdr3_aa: ASSPDRAKAF

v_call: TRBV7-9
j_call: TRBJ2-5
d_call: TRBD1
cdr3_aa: ASSLWTGGEETQY

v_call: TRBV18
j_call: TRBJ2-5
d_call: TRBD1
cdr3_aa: ASSPTGQGAETQY

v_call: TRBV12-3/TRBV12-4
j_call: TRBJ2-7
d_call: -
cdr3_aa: ASSLADGSYEQY

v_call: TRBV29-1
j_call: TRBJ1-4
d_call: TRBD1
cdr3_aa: SVNSGGRGEKLF

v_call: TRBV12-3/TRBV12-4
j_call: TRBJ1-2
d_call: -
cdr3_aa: ASKGGSGHGYT

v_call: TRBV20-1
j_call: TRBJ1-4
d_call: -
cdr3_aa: SAKNATNEKLF

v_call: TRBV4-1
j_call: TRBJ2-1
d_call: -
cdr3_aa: ASSQATLGGSYNEQF

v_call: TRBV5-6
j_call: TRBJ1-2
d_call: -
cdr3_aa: ASSLLTTSPFYGYT

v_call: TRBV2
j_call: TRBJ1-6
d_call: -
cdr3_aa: TSRPSRGPNSPLH

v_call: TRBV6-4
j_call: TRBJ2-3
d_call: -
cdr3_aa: ASSAGTLSTDTQY

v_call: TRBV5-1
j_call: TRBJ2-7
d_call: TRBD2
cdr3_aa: ASSFSGTSYEQY

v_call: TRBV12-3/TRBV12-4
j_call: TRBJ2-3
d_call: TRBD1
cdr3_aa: ASSLAPGTGVDTQY

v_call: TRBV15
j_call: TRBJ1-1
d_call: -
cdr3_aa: ATSRDLNTEAF

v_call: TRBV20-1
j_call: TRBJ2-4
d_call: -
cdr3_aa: SAMVRTPQKNIQY

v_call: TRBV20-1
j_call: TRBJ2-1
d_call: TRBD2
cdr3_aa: SAPNGRAKVSYNEQF

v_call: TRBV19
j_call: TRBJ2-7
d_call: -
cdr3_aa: ASSVMGDGTSYEQY

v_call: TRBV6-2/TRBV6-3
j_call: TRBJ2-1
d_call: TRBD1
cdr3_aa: ASSYTGGLGEQF

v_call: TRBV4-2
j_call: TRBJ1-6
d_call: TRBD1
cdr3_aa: ASSQDDRGNSPLH

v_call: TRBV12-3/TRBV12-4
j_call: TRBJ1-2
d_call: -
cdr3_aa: ASSPISGIAYGYT

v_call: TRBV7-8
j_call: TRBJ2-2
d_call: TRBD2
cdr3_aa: ASSTRTSGRNTGELF

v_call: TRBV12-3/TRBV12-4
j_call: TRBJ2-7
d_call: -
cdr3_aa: ASSPSPPEYEQY

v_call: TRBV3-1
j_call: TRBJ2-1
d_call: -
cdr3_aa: ASSQGHSGQF

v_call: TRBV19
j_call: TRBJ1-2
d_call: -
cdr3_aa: ASSRRQGGNYGYT